This T cell receptor (beta chain) came from a study of shared clonotypes between healthy human individuals. CD45RO negativity and positive selection for CCR7 defined naive CD8 cells, a population that excluded terminally differentiated effector memory CD45RA+ cells. In the source study's methods: Junction-only sequences without quality scores came from ImmunoSEQ, so filtering differed. The method was immunoSEQ multiplex PCR; TCRdb's version includes in-frame clones alone and lacks a portion of them. V and J calls and clone size are copied from that table; D and trimming were computed from the DNA. The table has about 2 million clones, about 95% seen once. Trimming cost V 5 bases and J 1 base, with 8 bases left between them. CDR1 and CDR2 from the germline V gene are SQVTM and ANQGSEA. The CDR3 is made up of 13 amino acids. This clone appeared once.

This receptor was taken from a young man in good health. The chain is built from TRBV29-1 and TRBJ2-2; tentative D call: TRBD2 (5 bases). The sequencing input was naive CD8+ T cells sorted from blood. DNA of the CDR3: TGCAGCGTTCAGGAGGTGAACACCGGGGAGCTGTTTTTT. Amino acids: CSVQEVNTGELFF.